Shown below are 29 T cell receptor beta chains from a single sample sequenced in a study of shared clonotypes between healthy human individuals. The method was immunoSEQ multiplex PCR; TCRdb's version includes in-frame clones alone and lacks a portion of them. The sample contains millions of clones, about 93% of which appear only once. CD8 cells regarded as naive lacked CD45RO, were positively chosen for CCR7, and omitted terminally differentiated effector memory CD45RA+ cells. The sample comprised naive CD8+ T cells from PBMCs. Every receptor here comes from a man in his late teens or twenties in good health. Some clones in this sample may be carry-over from other donors' samples.

This chain connects TRBV4-3 to TRBJ1-2; D is possibly TRBD1 (6 bases). Deletions cut 0 bases from V and 5 bases from J, with 22 bases between. The germline CDR1 and CDR2 sequences are LGHNA and YSLEER. The CDR3 extends over 18 amino acids. CDR3 nucleotides: TGCGCCAGCAGCCAAGATCGGGTCTGGGAGCAGGGGTGGTATGGCTACACCTTC. Its translation: CASSQDRVWEQGWYGYTF.

The genes are TRBV9 and TRBJ1-2; D gene uncertain. V lost 0 bases, J lost 0 bases, and 3 bases lay in between. The V gene's germline CDR1 is SGDLS and CDR2 YYNGEE. This CDR3 has 13 amino acids. CDR3 in amino acids: CASSVVSNYGYTF. The DNA for the CDR3 is TGTGCCAGCAGCGTAGTGTCTAACTATGGCTACACCTTC.

The rearrangement links TRBV5-1 to TRBJ1-2; a weak D match, TRBD1 (6 bases). Trimming took 0 bases from V and 6 from J, leaving 12 bases between them. The CDR3 totals 14 residues. Germline V gene data show CDR1 as SGHRS and CDR2 as YFSETQ. CDR3 nucleotide sequence: TGCGCCAGCAGCTTGGCCGGGGGGGCAGATGGCTACACCTTC. Amino acid sequence: CASSLAGGADGYTF.

This sequence joins TRBV12-2 and TRBJ2-3. TRBV12-2 constitutes a pseudogene. The CDR3 runs 17 residues. The CDR3 DNA reads as TGTGCAAGTCGCTTAGTATCAGGAGAGGGGCGTACAGATACGCAGTATTTT. Its protein is CASRLVSGEGRTDTQYF.

J is TRBJ1-1 and V is TRBV28, with 8 bases fitting TRBD1. In germline, CDR1 is MDHEN, CDR2 SYDVKM. J lost 4 bases, V lost 8 bases, and 15 bases had no gene match. CDR3 size: 16 residues. As DNA, the CDR3 is TGTGCCAGCGCATTAGGACAGGGCCCAGGGAGCACTGAAGCTTTCTTT. This translates into CASALGQGPGSTEAFF.

This chain connects TRBV7-6 to TRBJ1-5; maybe TRBD1 (6 bases). The CDR3 covers 15 residues. V was shortened by 4 bases and J by 6 bases, with 16 bases between the two germline ends. The germline gives CDR1 SGHVS, CDR2 FNYEAQ. The CDR3 loop reads CASSSIGTWGQPQHF. The CDR3 nucleotides are TGTGCCAGCAGCTCGATCGGGACATGGGGTCAGCCCCAGCATTTT.

This chain links TRBV9 with TRBJ2-6; 8 bases fit TRBD1. V trimming: 3 bases; J trimming: 0 bases; junction bases outside the gene matches: 8. This CDR3 has 18 amino acids. Germline CDR1 and CDR2: SGDLS and YYNGEE. For the CDR3, the DNA is TGTGCCAGCAGCGACTGGACAGGGTTACTCTCTGGGGCCAACGTCCTGACTTTC. Residues: CASSDWTGLLSGANVLTF.

J is TRBJ2-1 and V is TRBV27, with D perhaps matching TRBD1 (5 bases). The germline CDR1 and CDR2 sequences are MNHEY and SMNVEV (reference sequence). Trimming took off 5 bases at V and 0 bases at J, with 11 bases between the two ends. The CDR3 has 15 residues. The CDR3 bases are TGTGCCAGCAGTCCCCGACAGAGCTCCTACAATGAGCAGTTCTTC. Its translation is CASSPRQSSYNEQFF.

V usage is TRBV28 and J usage is TRBJ2-3; D unresolved. The CDR3 length is 16 residues. The ends were cut back, 2 bases at V and 4 bases at J, with 16 bases in the middle. Germline assignment: CDR1 MDHEN and CDR2 SYDVKM. CDR3 in DNA: TGTGCCAGCAGTTTAAGGGTGGAAACTTCGGCAGATACGCAGTATTTT. This gives the protein CASSLRVETSADTQYF.

The rearrangement links TRBV19 to TRBJ1-5; 10 nucleotides agree with TRBD1. CDR3 length equals 15 residues. The V gene's germline CDR1 is LNHDA and CDR2 SQIVND (reference sequence). V shed 5 bases and J 6 bases; nucleotides not matched to a gene: 7. CDR3 sequence: CASSPWTGGIQPQHF. CDR3 sequence (DNA): TGTGCCAGTAGTCCCTGGACAGGGGGTATTCAGCCCCAGCATTTT.

This chain uses TRBV5-1 with TRBJ2-7; 8 nucleotides align to TRBD1. Germline V lookup: CDR1 SGHRS, CDR2 YFSETQ. CDR3 length equals 15 residues. J gave up 2 bases and V 4 bases, and 8 bases lay outside the gene matches. The DNA for the CDR3 is TGCGCCAGCAGCCCGACGGGACAGGCCGCCTACGAGCAGTACTTC. Protein: CASSPTGQAAYEQYF.

Of note for this clone: This same CDR3 is encoded by further DNA sequences in the sample. J is TRBJ2-7 and V is TRBV19; no definite D call. Germline V gene lookup returns CDR1 LNHDA and CDR2 SQIVND (reference sequence). Between the trimmed V and J ends, which lost 3 bases and 0 bases, there was a span of 9 bases. There are 14 residues in the CDR3. As DNA, the CDR3 is TGTGCCAGTAGTATTGCCAGGAGCTCCTACGAGCAGTACTTC. Its translation: CASSIARSSYEQYF.

A single count supports this clone. The chain uses TRBV13 and TRBJ1-1; 8 bases are a match to TRBD1. The CDR3 extends over 14 amino acids. V shed 3 bases and J 3 bases; nucleotides not matched to a gene: 3. Germline CDR1 reads PRHDT; CDR2 reads FYEKMQ (reference sequence). CDR3 nucleotides: TGTGCCAGCAGCTTCGGGACAGGTGACACTGAAGCTTTCTTT. It codes for CASSFGTGDTEAFF.

The chain links TRBV21-1 to TRBJ2-7; the D call TRBD2 from the table was never checked on the DNA. TRBV21-1 has pseudogene status. The CDR3 is made up of 14 amino acids. CDR3 protein: CARISGRAGYEQYF. The CDR3 DNA reads TGTGCCAGAATTAGCGGGAGGGCTGGGTACGAGCAGTACTTC.

CDR3 bases: TGTGCCAGCAGCCCAGGGTTAGCGGGAGGACATGAGCAGTTCTTC. Residues: CASSPGLAGGHEQFF. V is TRBV11-2 and J is TRBJ2-1, with 10 bases matching TRBD2. Germline V lookup: CDR1 SGHAT, CDR2 FQNNGV. The CDR3 has 15 residues. With 5 bases clipped from V and 8 bases from J, the junction kept 9 bases outside the gene matches.

This clone was detected only a few times. The gene calls are TRBV7-9 and TRBJ1-4; possibly TRBD1 for D (6 bases). CDR3 length equals 14 residues. The V end lost 5 bases, the J end lost 8 bases, and 15 bases lay between the germline ends. Germline loops: CDR1 SEHNR, CDR2 FQNEAQ (reference sequence). The DNA of the CDR3 is TGTGCCAGCAGCCCCGTGATAAGGGGGGAAAAACTGTTTTTT. Translated, it gives CASSPVIRGEKLFF.

The chain couples TRBV6-4 to TRBJ2-6, with TRBD1 matching 7 bases. Trimming cost V 5 bases and J 0 bases; bases outside gene matches: 10. This CDR3 contains 18 residues. Germline V gene lookup returns CDR1 MRHNA and CDR2 SNTAGT. CDR3 in amino acids: CASSPRRTGSSGANVLTF. The DNA for the CDR3 is TGTGCCAGCAGTCCCCGGAGGACAGGAAGCTCTGGGGCCAACGTCCTGACTTTC.

This sequence joins TRBV6-6 and TRBJ1-2; 8 nucleotides align to TRBD1. This CDR3 has 15 residues. Trimming removed 5 bases from V and 3 bases from J; junction bases left unmatched: 8. CDR1 is MNHNY and CDR2 is SVGAGI in the germline V gene (reference sequence). The CDR3 sequence is CASSKQGAVDYGYTF. For the CDR3, the DNA is TGTGCCAGCAGTAAGCAGGGGGCTGTAGACTATGGCTACACCTTC.

The CDR3 here is CASSFNPGRSYEKLFF. CDR3 coding DNA: TGTGCCAGCAGCTTTAACCCGGGACGGAGTTATGAAAAACTGTTTTTT. The V gene is TRBV7-9, the J gene TRBJ1-4, with D tentatively TRBD1 (5 bases). Looked up from germline, CDR1 is SEHNR and CDR2 is FQNEAQ (reference sequence). The CDR3 runs 16 residues. The germline V and J ends were trimmed by 3 bases and 6 bases, with 17 bases remaining between them.

This clone was observed once. This chain uses TRBV2 with TRBJ2-7; 10 positions agree with TRBD1. Germline assignment: CDR1 SNHLY and CDR2 FYNNEI. The CDR3 spans 15 residues. J was trimmed by 4 bases and V by 6 bases; bases with no gene match: 9. As DNA, the CDR3 is TGTGCCAGCAGACCCACCCGGGACAGGGGATACGAGCAGTACTTC. As protein: CASRPTRDRGYEQYF.

This clone has only a few counts. The rearrangement links TRBV7-9 to TRBJ1-1; D gene unclear. CDR1 and CDR2 from the germline V gene are SEHNR and FQNEAQ (reference sequence). Deletions cut 5 bases from V and 8 bases from J, with 12 bases between. This CDR3 has 12 residues. As DNA, the CDR3 is TGTGCCAGCAGCCCTCCCGTCGGGGAAGCTTTCTTT. As protein: CASSPPVGEAFF.

The chain combines TRBV7-3 with TRBJ2-1; a weak D match, TRBD2 (6 bases). V was pared by 2 bases and J by 6 bases, with 14 bases between. CDR1 is SGHTA and CDR2 is FQGTGA in the germline V gene. The CDR3 runs to 15 residues. The CDR3 reads CASSLGTGVANEQFF. The CDR3 bases are TGTGCCAGCAGCTTAGGAACGGGAGTGGCCAATGAGCAGTTCTTC.

The genes are TRBV7-8 and TRBJ2-1, with D perhaps TRBD2 (5 bases). CDR1 SGHVS and CDR2 FQNEAQ come from the germline V gene. This CDR3 spans 14 amino acids. V was pared by 8 bases and J by 6 bases, with 17 bases between. CDR3 in amino acids: CASRNPGSSNEQFF. CDR3 DNA sequence: TGTGCCAGCCGAAACCCGGGGTCTTCCAATGAGCAGTTCTTC.

In nucleotides, the CDR3 is TGCAGCGTTGAATGGACTAGTGAGCAGTTCTTC. Encoded protein: CSVEWTSEQFF. This chain uses TRBV29-1 with TRBJ2-1; 7 nucleotides align to TRBD2. Trimming removed 2 bases from V and 9 bases from J; junction bases left unmatched: 1. CDR1 is SQVTM, CDR2 ANQGSEA, per germline. The CDR3 totals 11 residues.

V gene TRBV2 combines with J gene TRBJ2-3; TRBD2 matches at 9 bases. CDR1 is SNHLY, CDR2 FYNNEI, per germline. The CDR3 length is 18 residues. V shed 7 bases and J 4 bases; nucleotides not matched to a gene: 18. For the CDR3, the DNA is TGTGCCAGCACTGGGGGGGTAGCGGGAGTTCTTGGCGCAGATACGCAGTATTTT. Residues: CASTGGVAGVLGADTQYF.

J is TRBJ1-3 and V is TRBV4-1; tentatively, D is TRBD1 (6 bases). V was shortened by 2 bases and J by 0 bases, with 17 bases between the two germline ends. The CDR3 spans 18 residues. Germline V gives CDR1 MGHRA, CDR2 YSYEKL. The CDR3 region has the DNA TGCGCCAGCAGCCAAAATCGACAGGCGGCTACCTCTGGAAACACCATATATTTT. Protein: CASSQNRQAATSGNTIYF.

This chain joins TRBV11-2 and TRBJ2-7; D is ambiguous. Trimming removed 1 base at V and 7 bases at J, with 8 bases between. This CDR3 has 12 residues. Per germline, CDR1 SGHAT and CDR2 FQNNGV. CDR3 DNA sequence: TGTGCCAGCAGCTTAGGTCTAAAAGAGCAGTACTTC. Translating it yields CASSLGLKEQYF.

This chain connects TRBV28 to TRBJ2-1; 8 bases are shared with TRBD2. In germline, CDR1 is MDHEN, CDR2 SYDVKM. This CDR3 region has 15 residues. V shed 6 bases and J 8 bases; nucleotides not matched to a gene: 12. The CDR3, as DNA: TGTGCCAGCAGCCGTTCGAGACTAGCGATGGATGAGCAGTTCTTC. This codes for CASSRSRLAMDEQFF. The full variable domain, with the rest looked up from reference TRBV28 and TRBJ2-1, is DVKVTQSSRYLVKRTGEKVFLECVQDMDHENMFWYRQDPGLGLRLIYFSYDVKMKEKGDIPEGYSVSREKKERFSLILESASTNQTSMYLCASSRSRLAMDEQFFGPGTRLTVL.

The V gene is TRBV29-1, the J gene TRBJ1-2, with D uncertain. The CDR3 length is 11 residues. V was trimmed by 0 bases and J by 6 bases, leaving 5 bases between them. CDR1 SQVTM and CDR2 ANQGSEA come from the germline V gene. The CDR3 region is CSVEDGDGYTF. In DNA form, the CDR3 reads TGCAGCGTTGAAGACGGAGATGGCTACACCTTC. Based on the CDR3 plus reference TRBV29-1 and TRBJ1-2, the full variable domain is SAVISQKPSRDICQRGTSLTIQCQVDSQVTMMFWYRQQPGQSLTLIATANQGSEATYESGFVIDKFPISRPNLTFSTLTVSNMSPEDSSIYLCSVEDGDGYTFGSGTRLTVV.